One sample yielded the 14 T cell receptor beta chains listed below, sequenced in a study of blood T cell repertoires in COVID-19. Sequencing used immunoSEQ multiplex PCR; TCRdb keeps in-frame clones, though not all of them. In the table there are around 130,000 clones, 88% of which are singletons. The sample consisted of peripheral blood. The receptor source for this set is a man aged 65-85 years with active COVID-19.

This clone has a handful of counts. The J gene is TRBJ1-1, the V gene TRBV18, with 7 nucleotides matching TRBD1. The length of the CDR3 is 15 residues. Germline V gene sequence: CDR1 KGHSH, CDR2 LQKENI. Trimming took 3 bases from V and 1 from J; bases not matched to a gene: 5. CDR3 amino acids: CASSPAGQTNTEAFF. The CDR3 nucleotides read TGTGCCAGCTCACCCGCGGGACAGACGAACACTGAAGCTTTCTTT.

V and J are TRBV7-2 and TRBJ1-2; D is unresolved. V lost 1 base to trimming and J lost 2 bases, with 8 bases between them. CDR3 length equals 14 residues. Germline loops: CDR1 SGHTA, CDR2 FQGNSA. In nucleotides, the CDR3 is TGTGCCAGCAGCTTAGACAGAAACAACTATGGCTACACCTTC. Translation: CASSLDRNNYGYTF.

The rearrangement links TRBV19 to TRBJ2-2, with 7 bases that match TRBD2. This CDR3 comprises 15 residues. V shed 1 base, J shed 6 bases, and the junction held 5 bases outside the gene matches. From germline, CDR1 is LNHDA and CDR2 SQIVND (reference sequence). CDR3 in amino acids: CASSIVPTSSGELFF. The CDR3 DNA reads TGTGCCAGTAGTATAGTTCCGACTAGCTCCGGGGAGCTGTTTTTT.

V gene TRBV28 combines with J gene TRBJ1-5, with 10 bases lining up with TRBD1. V trimming: 6 bases; J trimming: 9 bases; junction bases outside the gene matches: 8. In germline, CDR1 is MDHEN, CDR2 SYDVKM. The CDR3 contains 14 residues. For the CDR3, the DNA is TGTGCCAGCAGCGTTGGGACAGGGGTTCGGCCCCAGCATTTT. Translated: CASSVGTGVRPQHF.

The genes are TRBV24-1 and TRBJ2-5; 9 positions match TRBD1. V shed 2 bases, J shed 5 bases, and the junction held 11 bases outside the gene matches. The germline V gene encodes CDR1 KGHDR and CDR2 SFDVKD. The CDR3 is 17 amino acids. The CDR3 DNA sequence: TGTGCCACCAGTGATTCTACTCACAGGGGGCCGAAGGAGACCCAGTACTTC. Its protein product is CATSDSTHRGPKETQYF.

The J gene is TRBJ1-5, the V gene TRBV10-3; 8 bases match TRBD1. With 0 bases clipped from V and 4 bases from J, the junction kept 8 bases outside the gene matches. CDR1 and CDR2 (germline): ENHRY, SYGVKD. This CDR3 has 17 residues. The CDR3 region is CAISESGNRGKNQPQHF. CDR3 DNA: TGTGCCATCAGTGAGTCGGGCAACAGGGGGAAGAATCAGCCCCAGCATTTT.

V usage is TRBV5-1 and J usage is TRBJ2-1, with TRBD1 identical over 9 bases. CDR1 and CDR2 from the germline V gene are SGHRS and YFSETQ. CDR3 length: 15 amino acids. After removal of 4 bases from V and 2 bases from J, the junction contained 4 bases not matched to a gene. Written as DNA, the CDR3 is TGCGCCAGCAGCCGAGACAGGGGGACCTACAATGAGCAGTTCTTC. Translation: CASSRDRGTYNEQFF.

The chain couples TRBV9 to TRBJ2-7; TRBD2 matches at 7 bases. This CDR3 is 15 amino acids long. Germline CDR1 SGDLS, CDR2 YYNGEE. The V and J ends lost 4 bases and 1 base, in that order; junction bases with no gene match: 8. The CDR3 protein is CASSPGASGSYEQYF. CDR3 bases: TGTGCCAGCAGCCCGGGAGCTAGCGGTTCCTACGAGCAGTACTTC.

The chain is built from TRBV2 and TRBJ2-3; D may be TRBD1 (5 bases). Trimming took 0 bases from V and 1 from J, leaving 11 bases between them. The CDR3 runs 16 residues. Germline V gives CDR1 SNHLY, CDR2 FYNNEI. The CDR3 region has the DNA TGTGCCAGCAGTGAAGCGGGTCAGGGTCGCACAGATACGCAGTATTTT. Protein sequence: CASSEAGQGRTDTQYF.

The V gene is TRBV16, the J gene TRBJ2-7; perhaps TRBD2 as D (7 bases). The CDR3 runs 15 residues. V lost 2 bases, J lost 12 bases, and 23 bases lay in between. The germline V gene encodes CDR1 KGHSY and CDR2 FQNENV. CDR3 region: CASSQGGLSGGRRYF. CDR3 DNA sequence: TGTGCCAGCAGCCAAGGCGGGCTTTCCGGGGGGCGACGGTACTTC.

The CDR3 sequence: CASSIRQGGNLHF. As DNA, the CDR3 is TGTGCCAGCAGTATAAGACAGGGCGGGAACCTCCATTTT. V gene TRBV27 combines with J gene TRBJ1-5; 7 nucleotides line up with TRBD1. Unmatched junction bases numbered 14, after V lost 5 bases and J lost 16 bases. The CDR3 is 13 residues long. Germline-derived CDR1 and CDR2 are MNHEY and SMNVEV (reference sequence).

The J gene is TRBJ2-7, the V gene TRBV29-1; 12 nucleotides match TRBD1. Trimming took 0 bases from V and 4 from J; bases not matched to a gene: 4. The CDR3 sequence is 15 residues long. Germline lookup yields CDR1 SQVTM and CDR2 ANQGSEA. The CDR3 sequence is CSVEDRGQGAYEQYF. The CDR3 DNA sequence: TGCAGCGTTGAAGATAGGGGACAGGGGGCTTACGAGCAGTACTTC.

This chain joins TRBV6-5 and TRBJ1-5; D ambiguous. Trimming took off 7 bases at V and 3 bases at J, with 7 bases between the two ends. The germline V gene encodes CDR1 MNHEY and CDR2 SVGAGI. CDR3 size: 12 residues. The CDR3 reads CASMRNNQPQHF. CDR3 DNA: TGTGCCAGCATGAGGAACAATCAGCCCCAGCATTTT.

This clone was counted a few times. The chain joins TRBV5-1 to TRBJ1-3; a weak D match, TRBD1 (6 bases). Per germline, CDR1 SGHRS and CDR2 YFSETQ. The V and J ends lost 4 bases and 1 base respectively, with 12 bases between them. This CDR3 is built from 15 residues. For the CDR3, the DNA is TGCGCCAGCAGCGACCTACAGGGATCTGGAAACACCATATATTTT. Translated: CASSDLQGSGNTIYF.